Included here is one T cell receptor beta chain sequence, with context. No antigen is known for it. The CDR3 end is not reached by the read, which stops 3 residues before it; the germline J gene fills it in. Profiled with immunoSEQ multiplex PCR; TCRdb holds only in-frame clones, not every one. The sample's table shows tens of thousands of clones. These data come from a study of Tregs in tolerant kidney transplant recipients. Whole-study context: The nonmyeloablative bone marrow transplants came from related graft donors, with transient mixed chimerism.

The CDR3 has 13 residues. CDR1 SGHRS and CDR2 YFSETQ come from the germline V gene. With 3 bases clipped from V and 6 bases from J, the junction kept 5 bases outside the gene matches. Study outcomes and limitations: Validation in larger populations is needed because few patients were studied.

Unstimulated Tregs (CD4+CD25+CD127-) and CD4+CD25- non-Tregs were sorted from PBMCs. The receptor was derived from a human donor who received a combined kidney and bone marrow transplant. This rearrangement joins TRBV5-1 to TRBJ1-1; 7 positions agree with TRBD1. The material was CD4+ T cells from blood, obtained before the transplant. The part of the CDR3 DNA that was read is TGCGCCAGCAGCTCCGGACAGGTTTCTGAA. Amino acids: CASSSGQVSE. The CDR3 in its entirety is CASSSGQVSEAFF.